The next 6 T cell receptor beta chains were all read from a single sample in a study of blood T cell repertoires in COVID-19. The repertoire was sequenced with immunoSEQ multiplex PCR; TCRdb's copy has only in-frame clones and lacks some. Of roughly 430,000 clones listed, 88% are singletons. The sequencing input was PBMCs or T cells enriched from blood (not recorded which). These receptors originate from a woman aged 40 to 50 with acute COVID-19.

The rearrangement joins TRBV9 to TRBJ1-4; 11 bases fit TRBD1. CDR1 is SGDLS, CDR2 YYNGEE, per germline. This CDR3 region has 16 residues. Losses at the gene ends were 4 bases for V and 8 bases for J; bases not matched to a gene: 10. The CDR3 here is CASSLGGTGGIEKLFF. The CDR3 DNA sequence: TGTGCCAGCAGCCTAGGGGGGACAGGGGGAATCGAAAAACTGTTTTTT.

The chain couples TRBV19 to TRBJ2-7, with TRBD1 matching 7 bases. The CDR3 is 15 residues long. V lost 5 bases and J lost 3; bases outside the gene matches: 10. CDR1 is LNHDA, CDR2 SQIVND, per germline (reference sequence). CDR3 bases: TGTGCCAGTAGTTTAAACCGGGACAGCGGCTACGAGCAGTACTTC. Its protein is CASSLNRDSGYEQYF.

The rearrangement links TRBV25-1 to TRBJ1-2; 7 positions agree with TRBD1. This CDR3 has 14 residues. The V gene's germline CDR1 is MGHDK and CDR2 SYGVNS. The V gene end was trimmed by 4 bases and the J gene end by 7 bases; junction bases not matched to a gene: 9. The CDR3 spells CASSVGGGAGGYTF. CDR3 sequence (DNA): TGTGCCAGCAGTGTCGGAGGGGGCGCGGGTGGCTACACCTTC.

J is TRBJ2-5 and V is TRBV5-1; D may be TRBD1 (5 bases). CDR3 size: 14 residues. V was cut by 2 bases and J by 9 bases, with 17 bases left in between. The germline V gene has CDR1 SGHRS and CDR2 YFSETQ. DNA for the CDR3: TGCGCCAGCAGCTTCTCCCCGGACACGCCGGCCCAGTACTTC. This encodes CASSFSPDTPAQYF.

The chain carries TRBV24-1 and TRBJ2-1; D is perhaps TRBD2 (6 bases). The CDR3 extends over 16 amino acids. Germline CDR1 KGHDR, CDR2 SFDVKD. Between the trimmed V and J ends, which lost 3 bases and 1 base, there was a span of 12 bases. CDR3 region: CATSDAGTQSYNEQFF. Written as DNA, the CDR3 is TGTGCCACCAGTGATGCCGGGACTCAGTCCTACAATGAGCAGTTCTTC.

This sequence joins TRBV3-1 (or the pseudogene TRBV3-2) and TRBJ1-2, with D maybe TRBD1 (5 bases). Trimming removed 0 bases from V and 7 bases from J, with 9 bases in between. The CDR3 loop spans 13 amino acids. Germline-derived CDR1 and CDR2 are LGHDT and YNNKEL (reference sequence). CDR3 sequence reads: CASSQDGRAGYTF. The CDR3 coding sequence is TGTGCCAGCAGCCAAGATGGCAGGGCTGGCTACACCTTC.